Each of the 16 T cell receptor beta chains below was sequenced from the same sample in a study of Ad26.COV2.S vaccination and SARS-CoV-2 variants. The method was immunoSEQ multiplex PCR; TCRdb's version includes in-frame clones alone and lacks a portion of them. The sample consists of 300,000 to 400,000 clones, approximately 86% of them appearing once. Treatment of the sample: about 20 received Ad26.COV2.S at low or high dose, single or two shots; five or six received placebo; per-sample allocation not given. Day 63 after the first injection of vaccine or placebo was the sampling time. The source was peripheral blood, collected in a trial of Ad26.COV2.S vaccine versus placebo. All receptors derive from a person aged 18-60 years who received the Ad26.COV2.S COVID-19 vaccine or a placebo.

The CDR3 loop reads CASSAGTGVGGNQPQHF. The DNA for the CDR3 is TGTGCCAGCAGCGCCGGGACAGGGGTTGGCGGCAATCAGCCCCAGCATTTT. The genes are TRBV7-2 and TRBJ1-5; 10 bases fit TRBD1. Germline V CDR1 and CDR2: SGHTA, FQGNSA. CDR3 length equals 17 residues. Losses at the gene ends were 5 bases for V and 2 bases for J; bases not matched to a gene: 9.

V usage is TRBV4-3 and J usage is TRBJ2-1; 8 bases align to TRBD2. V lost 0 bases and J lost 10; bases outside the gene matches: 14. Looked up from germline, CDR1 is LGHNA and CDR2 is YSLEER. The CDR3 length is 17 residues. This chain's CDR3 is CASSQDLGTRGVGEQFF. The CDR3 coding sequence is TGCGCCAGCAGCCAAGATCTGGGGACTAGAGGGGTAGGCGAGCAGTTCTTC.

V is TRBV6-4 and J is TRBJ1-2; 8 bases map to TRBD1. Trimming at V came to 0 bases and at J to 7 bases, leaving 4 bases not matched to a gene. Germline V gives CDR1 MRHNA, CDR2 SNTAGT. The CDR3 has 14 residues. The CDR3 DNA is TGTGCCAGCAGTGACTCAACAGGGGGGTCTGGCTACACCTTC. This encodes CASSDSTGGSGYTF.

The chain combines TRBV1 with TRBJ1-5. TRBV1 constitutes a pseudogene. CDR3 length: 19 amino acids. CDR3 DNA: TGCACCAGCAGCCCCCCCTTTAGGCCAAGGACGGATAGCAATCAGCCCCAGCATTTT. The encoded protein is CTSSPPFRPRTDSNQPQHF.

The gene calls are TRBV6-1 and TRBJ1-2, with TRBD1 identical over 7 bases. The germline V gene has CDR1 MNHNS and CDR2 SASEGT. The CDR3 spans 13 residues. V gave up 0 bases and J gave up 7 bases; unmatched junction bases: 2. CDR3 loop: CASSEARQGGYTF. The CDR3 DNA follows: TGTGCCAGCAGTGAAGCTCGACAGGGTGGCTACACCTTC.

The chain's CDR3 is CASSSQWGGLGELFF. The CDR3 nucleotides read TGTGCCAGCAGTTCCCAGTGGGGGGGCCTCGGGGAGCTGTTTTTT. This chain joins TRBV7-2 and TRBJ2-2; the D gene is possibly TRBD2 (7 bases). Germline loops: CDR1 SGHTA, CDR2 FQGNSA. Trimming left V 6 bases short and J 7 bases short, with 18 bases between. The CDR3 spans 15 residues. The full variable domain, completed using reference TRBV7-2 and TRBJ2-2, is GAGVSQSPSNKVTEKGKDVELRCDPISGHTALYWYRQSLGQGLEFLIYFQGNSAPDKSGLPSDRFSAERTGGSVSTLTIQRTQQEDSAVYLCASSSQWGGLGELFFGEGSRLTVL.

V gene TRBV4-1 combines with J gene TRBJ2-7, with TRBD2 as a possible D gene (7 bases). The germline V and J ends were trimmed by 4 bases and 0 bases, with 16 bases remaining between them. The germline V gene has CDR1 MGHRA and CDR2 YSYEKL. The CDR3 totals 16 residues. Here the CDR3 reads CASSPLGGASSYEQYF. DNA for the CDR3: TGCGCCAGCAGCCCCTTGGGGGGGGCGAGCTCCTACGAGCAGTACTTC.

This chain uses TRBV30 with TRBJ1-5, with D possibly matching TRBD1 (5 bases). The germline V gene has CDR1 GTSNPN and CDR2 SVGIG (reference sequence). Trimming stripped 3 bases from V and 6 bases from J, with 15 bases between. The CDR3 length is 14 residues. CDR3 amino acids: CAWSPPGRGQPQHF. DNA for the CDR3: TGTGCCTGGAGCCCTCCAGGGAGGGGTCAGCCCCAGCATTTT.

This chain links TRBV27 with TRBJ2-7, with 8 bases identical to TRBD2. CDR1 and CDR2 (germline): MNHEY, SMNVEV (reference sequence). The V and J ends lost 5 bases and 6 bases, in that order; junction bases with no gene match: 9. The CDR3 covers 14 residues. CDR3 sequence: CASSGGLGGLEQYF. DNA of the CDR3: TGTGCCAGCAGTGGGGGACTAGGCGGCCTCGAGCAGTACTTC.

CDR3 amino acids: CASSRRPRDSYEQYF. In nucleotides, the CDR3 is TGTGCCAGCAGCCGACGGCCTAGGGACTCCTACGAGCAGTACTTC. The chain links TRBV3-1 (or the pseudogene TRBV3-2) to TRBJ2-7; no reliable D call. Germline lookup yields CDR1 LGHDT and CDR2 YNNKEL (reference sequence). The CDR3 runs to 15 residues. Trimming stripped 4 bases from V and 0 bases from J, with 13 bases between.

Here the CDR3 DNA reads TGTGCCAGCACCCCTGGCTCCAGCACAGATACGCAGTATTTT. As protein: CASTPGSSTDTQYF. The chain employs TRBV7-2 and TRBJ2-3; D remains ambiguous. There are 14 residues in the CDR3. V shed 7 bases and J shed 0 bases, with 11 bases lying between them. Germline V lookup: CDR1 SGHTA, CDR2 FQGNSA.

The genes are TRBV6-1 and TRBJ1-1; TRBD1 matches 11 bases. The CDR3 has 15 amino acids. Germline V gene data show CDR1 as MNHNS and CDR2 as SASEGT. Unmatched junction bases numbered 9, after V lost 1 base and J lost 11 bases. The CDR3 spells CASSEGTGGADRAFF. CDR3 in DNA: TGTGCCAGCAGTGAAGGGACAGGGGGCGCTGATAGGGCTTTCTTT.

V gene TRBV3-1 (or the pseudogene TRBV3-2) combines with J gene TRBJ2-1, with TRBD2 matching over 13 bases. In germline, CDR1 is LGHDT, CDR2 YNNKEL (reference sequence). Trimming removed 1 base from V and 0 bases from J; junction bases left unmatched: 0. The length of the CDR3 is 17 residues. The CDR3 nucleotides read TGTGCCAGCAGCCAAGGGACTAGCGGGAGCTCCTACAATGAGCAGTTCTTC. Protein: CASSQGTSGSSYNEQFF.

The chain employs TRBV5-1 and TRBJ1-4, with unresolved D. In germline, CDR1 is SGHRS, CDR2 YFSETQ. The CDR3 has 14 residues. The V and J ends lost 1 base and 8 bases respectively, with 12 bases between them. CDR3 DNA: TGCGCCAGCAGCTTGCAATGGGGATGGGAAAAACTGTTTTTT. Its protein is CASSLQWGWEKLFF.

The V gene is TRBV14, the J gene TRBJ2-1; 8 bases fit TRBD2. Germline V gene lookup returns CDR1 SGHDN and CDR2 FVKESK. V dropped 0 bases and J dropped 5; count of bases not matched to a gene: 6. This CDR3 spans 16 amino acids. This CDR3 is CASSQDILAVDNEQFF. The CDR3 DNA reads TGTGCCAGCAGCCAAGATATACTAGCGGTAGACAATGAGCAGTTCTTC.

The CDR3 reads CASSGRDRGRSGANVLTF. Here the CDR3 DNA reads TGTGCCAGCAGTGGCCGGGACAGGGGGCGTTCGGGGGCCAACGTCCTGACTTTC. The J gene is TRBJ2-6, the V gene TRBV6-1, with 12 bases identical to TRBD1. The germline CDR1 and CDR2 sequences are MNHNS and SASEGT. Losses at the gene ends were 4 bases for V and 4 bases for J; bases not matched to a gene: 8. The CDR3 covers 18 residues.